This TCR beta chain was sequenced in a study of blood T cell repertoires in COVID-19. Whole-study context: COVID-19 samples, acute and convalescent, were from the United States, Italy and Spain.

Assay used: immunoSEQ multiplex PCR; TCRdb lists only in-frame clones, some missing. There are some 320,000 clones in the sample; over 75% occur only once, and approximately 5% lies in the top ten. The CDR3 length is 13 residues. Germline V gene lookup returns CDR1 SNHLY and CDR2 FYNNEI. Trimming cost V 4 bases and J 6 bases; bases outside gene matches: 3. This study enrolled people aged about 18 to 100 from about two dozen US geographic areas. The study assigned cohorts using participant-reported clinical history. Either two negative PCRs, clearance, or symptom resolution qualified Cohort 3 donors as recovered.

This chain joins TRBV2 and TRBJ1-5; TRBD1 matches 7 bases. The specimen sequenced was PBMCs or T cells enriched from blood (not recorded which). The receptor was isolated from a woman aged 25-40 years who had recovered from COVID-19. CDR3: CASSVQGSQPQHF. CDR3 sequence (DNA): TGTGCCAGCAGTGTACAGGGGAGTCAGCCCCAGCATTTT. Full variable domain (outside the CDR3, taken from reference TRBV2 and TRBJ1-5): EPEVTQTPSHQVTQMGQEVILRCVPISNHLYFYWYRQILGQKVEFLVSFYNNEISEKSEIFDDQFSVERPDGSNFTLKIRSTKLEDSAMYFCASSVQGSQPQHFGDGTRLSIL.